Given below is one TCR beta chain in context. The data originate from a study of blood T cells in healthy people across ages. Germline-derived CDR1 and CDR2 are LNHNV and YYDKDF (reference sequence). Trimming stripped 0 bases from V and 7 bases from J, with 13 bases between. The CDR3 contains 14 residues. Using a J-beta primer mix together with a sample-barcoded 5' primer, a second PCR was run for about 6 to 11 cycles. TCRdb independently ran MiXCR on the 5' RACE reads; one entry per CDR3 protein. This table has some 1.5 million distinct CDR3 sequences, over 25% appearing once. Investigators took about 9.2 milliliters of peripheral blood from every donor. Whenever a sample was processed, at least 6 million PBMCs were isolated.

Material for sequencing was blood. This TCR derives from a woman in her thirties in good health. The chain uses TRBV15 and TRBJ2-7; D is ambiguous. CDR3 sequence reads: CATSRDLARDEQYF. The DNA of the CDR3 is TGTGCCACCAGCAGAGATCTTGCTCGCGATGAGCAGTACTTC.